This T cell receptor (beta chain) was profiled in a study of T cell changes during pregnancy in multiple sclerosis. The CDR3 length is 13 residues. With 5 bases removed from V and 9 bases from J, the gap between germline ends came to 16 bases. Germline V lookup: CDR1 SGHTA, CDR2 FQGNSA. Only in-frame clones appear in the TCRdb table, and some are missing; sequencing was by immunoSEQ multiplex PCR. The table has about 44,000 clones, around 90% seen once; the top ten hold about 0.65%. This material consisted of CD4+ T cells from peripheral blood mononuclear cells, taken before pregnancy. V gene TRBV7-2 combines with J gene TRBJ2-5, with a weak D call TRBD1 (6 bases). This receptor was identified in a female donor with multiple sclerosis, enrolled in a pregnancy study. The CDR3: CASSPDRPEAQYF. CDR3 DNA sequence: TGTGCCAGCAGCCCCGACAGGCCGGAGGCCCAGTACTTC. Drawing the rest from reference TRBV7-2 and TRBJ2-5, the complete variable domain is GAGVSQSPSNKVTEKGKDVELRCDPISGHTALYWYRQSLGQGLEFLIYFQGNSAPDKSGLPSDRFSAERTGGSVSTLTIQRTQQEDSAVYLCASSPDRPEAQYFGPGTRLLVL.